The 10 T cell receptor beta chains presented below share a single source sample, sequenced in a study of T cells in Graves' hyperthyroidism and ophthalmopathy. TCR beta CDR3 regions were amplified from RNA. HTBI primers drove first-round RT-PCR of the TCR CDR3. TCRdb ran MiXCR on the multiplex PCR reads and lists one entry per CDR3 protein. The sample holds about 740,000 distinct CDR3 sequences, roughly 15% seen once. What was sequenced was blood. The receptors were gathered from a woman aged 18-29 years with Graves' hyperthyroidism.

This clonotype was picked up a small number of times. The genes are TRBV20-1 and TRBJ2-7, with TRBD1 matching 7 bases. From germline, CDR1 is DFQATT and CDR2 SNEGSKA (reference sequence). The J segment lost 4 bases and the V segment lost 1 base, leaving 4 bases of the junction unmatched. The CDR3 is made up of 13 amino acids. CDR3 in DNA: TGCAGTGCTAGAGTGACAGGGACGTACGAGCAGTACTTC. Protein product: CSARVTGTYEQYF.

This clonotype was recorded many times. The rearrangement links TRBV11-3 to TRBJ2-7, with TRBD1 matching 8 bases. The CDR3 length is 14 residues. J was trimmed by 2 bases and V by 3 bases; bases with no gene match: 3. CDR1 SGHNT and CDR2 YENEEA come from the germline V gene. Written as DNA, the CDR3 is TGTGCCAGCAGCTTCGGACAGGGAACCTACGAGCAGTACTTC. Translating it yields CASSFGQGTYEQYF.

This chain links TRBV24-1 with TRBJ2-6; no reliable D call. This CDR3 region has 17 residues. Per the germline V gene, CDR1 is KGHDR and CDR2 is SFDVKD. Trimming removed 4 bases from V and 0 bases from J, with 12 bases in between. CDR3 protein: CATSDPASHSGANVLTF. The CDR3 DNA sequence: TGTGCCACCAGTGACCCCGCGAGCCACTCTGGGGCCAACGTCCTGACTTTC.

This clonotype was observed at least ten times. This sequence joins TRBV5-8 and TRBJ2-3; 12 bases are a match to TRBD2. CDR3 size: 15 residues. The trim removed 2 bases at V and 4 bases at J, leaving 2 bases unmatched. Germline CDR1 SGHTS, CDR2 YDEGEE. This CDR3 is CASSFGLAGSDTQYF. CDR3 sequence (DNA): TGTGCCAGCAGCTTTGGACTAGCGGGATCAGATACGCAGTATTTT. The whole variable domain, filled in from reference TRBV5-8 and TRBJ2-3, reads EAGVTQSPTHLIKTRGQQATLRCSPISGHTSVYWYQQALGLGLQFLLWYDEGEERNRGNFPPRFSGRQFPNYSSELNVNALELEDSALYLCASSFGLAGSDTQYFGPGTRLTVL.

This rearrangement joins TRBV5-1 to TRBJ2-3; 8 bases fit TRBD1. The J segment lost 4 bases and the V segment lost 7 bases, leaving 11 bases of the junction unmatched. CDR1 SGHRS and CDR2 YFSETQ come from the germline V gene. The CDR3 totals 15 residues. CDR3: CASVPWTGIPDTQYF. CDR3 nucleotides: TGCGCCAGCGTTCCCTGGACAGGGATACCAGATACGCAGTATTTT.

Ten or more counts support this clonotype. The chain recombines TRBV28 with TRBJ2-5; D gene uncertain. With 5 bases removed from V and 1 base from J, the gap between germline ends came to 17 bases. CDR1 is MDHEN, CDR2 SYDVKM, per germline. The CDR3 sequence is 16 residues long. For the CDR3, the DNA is TGTGCCAGCAGTCCACCCCCTCAGAGTGCCCAAGAGACCCAGTACTTC. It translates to CASSPPPQSAQETQYF.

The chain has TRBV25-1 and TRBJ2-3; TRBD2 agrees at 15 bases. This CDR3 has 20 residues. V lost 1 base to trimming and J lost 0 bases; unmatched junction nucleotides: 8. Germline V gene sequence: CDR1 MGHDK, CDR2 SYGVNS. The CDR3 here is CASSELLGGLAGGSTDTQYF. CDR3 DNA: TGTGCCAGCAGTGAATTGCTGGGGGGACTAGCGGGAGGTAGCACAGATACGCAGTATTTT.

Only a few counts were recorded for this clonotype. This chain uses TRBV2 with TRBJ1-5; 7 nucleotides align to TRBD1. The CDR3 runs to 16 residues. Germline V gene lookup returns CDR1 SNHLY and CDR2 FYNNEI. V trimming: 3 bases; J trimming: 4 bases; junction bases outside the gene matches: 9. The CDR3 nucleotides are TGTGCCAGCAGTGATAACAGGGGTTGGGAAAATCAGCCCCAGCATTTT. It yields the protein CASSDNRGWENQPQHF.

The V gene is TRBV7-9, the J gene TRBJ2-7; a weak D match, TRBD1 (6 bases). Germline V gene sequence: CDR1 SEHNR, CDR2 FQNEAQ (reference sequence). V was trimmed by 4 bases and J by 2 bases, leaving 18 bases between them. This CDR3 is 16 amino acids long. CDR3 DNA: TGTGCCAGCAGCTCCCCGGGACACCTAATTACCTACGAGCAGTACTTC. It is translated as CASSSPGHLITYEQYF.

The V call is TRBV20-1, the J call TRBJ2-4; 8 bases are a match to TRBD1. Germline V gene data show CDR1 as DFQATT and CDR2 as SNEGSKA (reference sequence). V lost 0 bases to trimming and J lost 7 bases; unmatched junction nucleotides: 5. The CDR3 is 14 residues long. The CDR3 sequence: CSAREDRVENIQYF. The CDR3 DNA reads TGCAGTGCTAGAGAGGACAGGGTTGAGAACATTCAGTACTTC.